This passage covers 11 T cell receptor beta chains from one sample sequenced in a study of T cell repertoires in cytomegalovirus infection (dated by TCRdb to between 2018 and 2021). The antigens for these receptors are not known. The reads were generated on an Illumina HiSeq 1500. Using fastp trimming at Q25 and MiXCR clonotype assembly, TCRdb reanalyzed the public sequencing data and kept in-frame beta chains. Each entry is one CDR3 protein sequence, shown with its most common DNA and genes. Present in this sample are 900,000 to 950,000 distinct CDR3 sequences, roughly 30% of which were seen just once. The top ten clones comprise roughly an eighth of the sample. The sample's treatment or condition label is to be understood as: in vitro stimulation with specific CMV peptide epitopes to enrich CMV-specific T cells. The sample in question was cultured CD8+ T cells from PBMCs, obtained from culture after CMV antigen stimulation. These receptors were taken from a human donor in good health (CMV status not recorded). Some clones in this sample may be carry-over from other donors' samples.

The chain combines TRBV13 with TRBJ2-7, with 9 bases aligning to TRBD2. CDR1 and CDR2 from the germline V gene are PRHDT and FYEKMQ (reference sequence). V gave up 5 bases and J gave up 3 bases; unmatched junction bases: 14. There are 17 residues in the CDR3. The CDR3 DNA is TGTGCCAGCAGCCAGGGGGTGCGGGGGGGGCTTGACTACGAGCAGTACTTC. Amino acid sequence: CASSQGVRGGLDYEQYF.

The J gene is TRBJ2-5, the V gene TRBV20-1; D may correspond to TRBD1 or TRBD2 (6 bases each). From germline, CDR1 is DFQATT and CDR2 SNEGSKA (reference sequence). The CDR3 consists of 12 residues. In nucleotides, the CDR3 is TGCACCATAAACCGGGGGCTAGGGTCCCAGTACTTC. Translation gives CTINRGLGSQYF.

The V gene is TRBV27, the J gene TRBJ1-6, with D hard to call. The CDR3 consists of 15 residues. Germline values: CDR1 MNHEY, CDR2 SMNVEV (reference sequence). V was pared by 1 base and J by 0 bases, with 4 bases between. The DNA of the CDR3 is TGTGCCAGCAGTTTATTAGTCTCCTATAATTCACCCCTCCACTTT. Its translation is CASSLLVSYNSPLHF.

CDR3 coding DNA: TGCGCCAGCAGCCAAGTTTTCCCTGGGGCCAACGTCCTGACTTTC. Amino acid sequence: CASSQVFPGANVLTF. The chain couples TRBV4-1 to TRBJ2-6; D is undetermined. The germline V gene has CDR1 MGHRA and CDR2 YSYEKL. Trimming removed 1 base from V and 2 bases from J, with 6 bases in between. This CDR3 region has 15 residues.

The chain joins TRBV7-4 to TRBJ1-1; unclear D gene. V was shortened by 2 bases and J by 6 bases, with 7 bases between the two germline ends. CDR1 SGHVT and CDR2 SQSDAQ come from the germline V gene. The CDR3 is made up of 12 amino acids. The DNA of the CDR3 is TGTGCCAGCAGCTTATTTGTACCTGAAGCTTTCTTT. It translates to CASSLFVPEAFF.

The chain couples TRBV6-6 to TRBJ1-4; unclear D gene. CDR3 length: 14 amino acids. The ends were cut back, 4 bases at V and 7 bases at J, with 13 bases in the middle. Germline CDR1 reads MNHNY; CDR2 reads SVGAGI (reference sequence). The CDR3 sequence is CASSLLLEVEKLFF. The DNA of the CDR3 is TGTGCCAGCAGTTTACTGTTAGAGGTTGAAAAACTGTTTTTT.

CDR3 coding DNA: TGTGCCAGCAGCTTGTCACGGGACGCCTACTATGGCTACACCTTC. Protein product: CASSLSRDAYYGYTF. The chain links TRBV13 to TRBJ1-2, with D perhaps matching TRBD1 (5 bases). Germline CDR1 is PRHDT and CDR2 is FYEKMQ (reference sequence). CDR3 length: 15 residues. The V and J ends lost 3 bases and 3 bases respectively, with 14 bases between them.

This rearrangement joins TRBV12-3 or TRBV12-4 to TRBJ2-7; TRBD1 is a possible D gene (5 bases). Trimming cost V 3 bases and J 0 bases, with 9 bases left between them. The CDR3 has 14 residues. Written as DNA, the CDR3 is TGTGCCAGCAGTTTGGCAGGGAACTCCTACGAGCAGTACTTC. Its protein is CASSLAGNSYEQYF.

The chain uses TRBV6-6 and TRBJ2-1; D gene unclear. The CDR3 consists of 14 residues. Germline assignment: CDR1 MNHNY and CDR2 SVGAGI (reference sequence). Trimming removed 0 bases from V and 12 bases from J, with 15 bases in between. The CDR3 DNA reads TGTGCCAGCAGTTACTCGATTATAACGGACCGGCAGTTCTTC. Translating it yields CASSYSIITDRQFF.

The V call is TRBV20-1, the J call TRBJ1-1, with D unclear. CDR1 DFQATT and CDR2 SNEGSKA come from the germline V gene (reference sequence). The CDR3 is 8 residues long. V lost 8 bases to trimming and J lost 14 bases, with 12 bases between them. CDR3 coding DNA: TGCAGTCTTAGTAAAAACTTCTTT. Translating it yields CSLSKNFF.

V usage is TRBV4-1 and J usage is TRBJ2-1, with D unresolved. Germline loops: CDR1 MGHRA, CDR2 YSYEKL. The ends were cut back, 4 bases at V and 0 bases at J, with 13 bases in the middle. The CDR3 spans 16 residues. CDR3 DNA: TGCGCCAGCAGCCGCATGCCAGACACCTCCTACAATGAGCAGTTCTTC. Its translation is CASSRMPDTSYNEQFF.